This TCR beta chain was retrieved from a study of control samples from healthy donors and cancer patients (dated by TCRdb to the early 2020s). The library was produced with the immunoSEQ multiplex PCR assay. The table was pulled from immuneACCESS by TCRdb, which kept in-frame rearrangements only. Such tables lose some clones; where checked, under half of the loss comes from unresolved V genes, and the rest has no known cause. The sample table lists around 75,000 clones, 85% to 95% of them with a count of one. The biggest ten clones account for almost 6% of the sample. About this clone itself: Its antigen specificity is not known. There are no base qualities to consult, and no much larger clone falls within one base.

Reading from cysteine to phenylalanine, the CDR3 counts 11 amino acids. Just CDR3 DNA is preserved here, 33 bases in frame from base 1. CDR1 and CDR2, looked up from the germline V gene (reference sequence), are GTSNPN and SVGIG. V drops 7 bases and J drops 6 bases, leaving 10 bases in between. Source material: blood. This sequence was found in a woman aged 60-75 years in good health. Recombination linked TRBV30 to TRBJ2-1; too little of a D gene remains to name it. CDR3 region: CASRDPNEQFF. The DNA sequence is as follows: TGTGCCTCCCGCGACCCCAATGAGCAGTTCTTC.